The 6 T cell receptor beta chains in this list originate from one sample, sequenced in a study of response to subunit inactivated influenza vaccine. TCRdb redid the calling of the RT-PCR reads with MiXCR, one entry per CDR3 protein. The sample has 150,000 to 200,000 distinct CDR3 sequences; 9.5% to 13% are singletons. The sample was non-naive T cells sorted from PBMCs, taken 40 to 50 days after vaccination. These TCRs come from a man aged 45-65 years who received an inactivated influenza vaccine.

The chain couples TRBV6-1 to TRBJ1-2; D is unresolved. CDR3 length equals 11 residues. V shed 6 bases and J shed 11 bases, with 13 bases lying between them. From germline, CDR1 is MNHNS and CDR2 SASEGT. The CDR3 here is CASRADLGYTF. CDR3 DNA sequence: TGTGCCAGCAGGGCGGACCTCGGTTACACCTTC.

V gene TRBV14 combines with J gene TRBJ2-3; D gene unclear. Germline values: CDR1 SGHDN, CDR2 FVKESK. The CDR3 extends over 16 amino acids. Trimming took 4 bases from V and 0 from J, leaving 14 bases between them. This chain's CDR3 is CASSPWMLPSTDTQYF. CDR3 coding DNA: TGTGCCAGCAGCCCGTGGATGCTGCCTAGCACAGATACGCAGTATTTT.

This clonotype was picked up a small number of times. The chain couples TRBV5-1 to TRBJ2-1; D remains ambiguous. The V and J ends lost 5 bases and 5 bases respectively, with 5 bases between them. CDR1 and CDR2 from the germline V gene are SGHRS and YFSETQ. The length of the CDR3 is 11 residues. CDR3 in amino acids: CASSQDNEQFF. The CDR3 DNA reads as TGCGCCAGCAGTCAAGACAATGAGCAGTTCTTC.

This clonotype showed up just a few times. J is TRBJ1-1 and V is TRBV2, with 11 positions matching TRBD1. The ends lost 8 bases at V and 7 bases at J; junction bases unmatched: 6. CDR1 and CDR2 (germline): SNHLY, FYNNEI. The CDR3 is 13 amino acids. CDR3 in DNA: TGTGCCAGCCGGGACAGGGGGTCTGTTGAAGCTTTCTTT. Translated, it gives CASRDRGSVEAFF.

V and J are TRBV20-1 and TRBJ2-3; 8 bases agree with TRBD1. With V trimmed by 5 bases and J by 4 bases, 8 bases remained unmatched. The germline V gene encodes CDR1 DFQATT and CDR2 SNEGSKA (reference sequence). The CDR3 has 14 residues. The CDR3 DNA sequence: TGCAGTGCTCAAAACAGGGGGTTTGCAGATACGCAGTATTTT. Translated, it gives CSAQNRGFADTQYF.

In this sample, this clonotype turned up a few times. This sequence joins TRBV7-2 and TRBJ2-5, with 7 bases lining up with TRBD1. With V trimmed by 5 bases and J by 1 base, 7 bases remained unmatched. The CDR3 runs 15 residues. The V gene's germline CDR1 is SGHTA and CDR2 FQGNSA. The CDR3 nucleotides read TGTGCCAGCAGCCAACGGCCAGGGGGCCAAGAGACCCAGTACTTC. Translating gives CASSQRPGGQETQYF.